The 24 T cell receptor beta chains reported below all come from one sample, sequenced in a study of metastatic and nonmetastatic thyroid tumors. Patients were all untreated before their thyroid surgery. MiXCR was used by TCRdb to re-call the PCR reads. The sample lists 25,000 or so clones, 20% to 30% seen once, with approximately 6% in the top ten. The sequenced sample consisted of blood. The receptors originated from a female donor with papillary thyroid cancer or a benign thyroid nodule (not recorded which). Some clones in this sample may be carry-over from other donors' samples.

By sample share, this clone is medium-sized. The chain is built from TRBV27 and TRBJ2-1, with D maybe TRBD2 (6 bases). CDR1 is MNHEY, CDR2 SMNVEV, per germline (reference sequence). Between the trimmed V and J ends, which lost 0 bases and 6 bases, there was a span of 18 bases. The CDR3 length is 17 residues. The CDR3 is CASSLSPTSSGFNEQFF. CDR3 sequence (DNA): TGTGCCAGCAGTTTATCTCCGACTAGTTCAGGGTTCAATGAGCAGTTCTTC.

This clone was seen ten or more times. The chain employs TRBV7-8 and TRBJ2-2; perhaps TRBD2 as D (5 bases). Germline CDR1 SGHVS, CDR2 FQNEAQ. This CDR3 comprises 19 residues. V dropped 2 bases and J dropped 7 bases, with 26 bases sitting between them. The CDR3 reads CASSLYPPREGLYDGELFF. In DNA, the CDR3 is TGTGCCAGCAGCTTATACCCGCCGCGAGAGGGATTGTATGACGGGGAGCTGTTTTTT. Supplemented by reference TRBV7-8 and TRBJ2-2, the full variable domain reads GAGVSQSPRYKVAKRGQDVALRCDPISGHVSLFWYQQALGQGPEFLTYFQNEAQLDKSGLPSDRFFAERPEGSVSTLKIQRTQQEDSAVYLCASSLYPPREGLYDGELFFGEGSRLTVL.

For this clone: The same CDR3 can be traced to other DNA sequences in this sample. The chain uses TRBV6-4 and TRBJ2-1; 7 bases fit TRBD1. This CDR3 has 14 amino acids. V lost 0 bases and J lost 5; bases outside the gene matches: 1. The germline CDR1 and CDR2 sequences are MRHNA and SNTAGT. The DNA of the CDR3 is TGTGCCAGCAGTGACTCGACAGGGCACAATGAGCAGTTCTTC. It is translated as CASSDSTGHNEQFF.

This clone was recorded a few times. This may be a read error, as it is one base from a much larger clone. The chain joins TRBV7-9 to TRBJ2-5; D not resolved. V dropped 5 bases and J dropped 1 base, with 17 bases sitting between them. The CDR3 is 16 residues long. The germline gives CDR1 SEHNR, CDR2 FQNEAQ (reference sequence). CDR3 residues: CASSPWVGRSQETQYF. CDR3 coding DNA: TGTGCCAGCAGCCCCTGGGTTGGGCGGAGCCAAGAGACCCAGTACTTC.

Ten or more counts support this clone. The chain links TRBV7-3 to TRBJ2-5, with 7 bases matching TRBD1. The CDR3 has 15 residues. Per the germline V gene, CDR1 is SGHTA and CDR2 is FQGTGA. J lost 1 base, V lost 3 bases, and 5 bases had no gene match. The CDR3, as DNA: TGTGCCAGCAGCTTGTACAGGGGAGCCCAAGAGACCCAGTACTTC. As protein: CASSLYRGAQETQYF.

This clone has at least ten counts. The chain employs TRBV7-2 and TRBJ2-6, with D tentatively TRBD1 (6 bases). This CDR3 is built from 15 residues. In germline, CDR1 is SGHTA, CDR2 FQGNSA. V lost 5 bases to trimming and J lost 2 bases, with 10 bases between them. The CDR3 sequence: CASSKQGPGANVLTF. The DNA of the CDR3 is TGTGCCAGCAGCAAACAGGGACCTGGGGCCAACGTCCTGACTTTC.

In nucleotides, the CDR3 is TGCGCCAGCAGCCTAGGGGAGTCGAGGGAGCAGTACTTC. This translates into CASSLGESREQYF. The rearrangement links TRBV4-1 to TRBJ2-7; TRBD1 or TRBD2 may be the D gene (5 bases each). V was pared by 4 bases and J by 7 bases, with 14 bases between. The CDR3 runs to 13 residues. Germline V gene lookup returns CDR1 MGHRA and CDR2 YSYEKL.

This clone was seen ten or more times. The CDR3 here is CASSVLAGGETQYF. The CDR3 nucleotides read TGTGCCAGCAGCGTACTAGCGGGAGGGGAGACCCAGTACTTC. V usage is TRBV7-8 and J usage is TRBJ2-5, with 13 bases lining up with TRBD2. Trimming at V came to 5 bases and at J to 5 bases, leaving 2 bases not matched to a gene. The CDR3 extends over 14 amino acids. Germline CDR1 SGHVS, CDR2 FQNEAQ.

This chain joins TRBV3-1 and TRBJ1-6; D is unresolved. With 3 bases removed from V and 6 bases from J, the gap between germline ends came to 12 bases. Germline V gene data show CDR1 as LGHDT and CDR2 as YNNKEL (reference sequence). The CDR3 length is 15 residues. The CDR3 is CASSQGTHGNSPLHF. DNA of the CDR3: TGTGCCAGCAGCCAGGGAACCCATGGTAATTCACCCCTCCACTTT.

In its sample, this clone ranks as medium-sized. This rearrangement joins TRBV19 to TRBJ2-1; no reliable D call. CDR1 LNHDA and CDR2 SQIVND come from the germline V gene (reference sequence). There are 12 residues in the CDR3. The V end lost 6 bases, the J end lost 8 bases, and 11 bases lay between the germline ends. The CDR3 is CASSGPWDEQFF. CDR3 nucleotide sequence: TGTGCCAGTAGCGGCCCTTGGGATGAGCAGTTCTTC.

The rearrangement links TRBV6-1 to TRBJ1-5; tentative D call: TRBD1 (6 bases). V was pared by 6 bases and J by 11 bases, with 20 bases between. The CDR3 has 14 residues. Germline V gene lookup returns CDR1 MNHNS and CDR2 SASEGT. The CDR3 sequence: CASRFGRGRQTQHF. For the CDR3, the DNA is TGTGCCAGCAGATTCGGCAGGGGTCGCCAGACCCAGCATTTT.

This clone was counted at least ten times. The chain employs TRBV18 and TRBJ1-1; no reliable D call. The CDR3 is 15 residues long. From germline, CDR1 is KGHSH and CDR2 LQKENI. V was pared by 4 bases and J by 6 bases, with 18 bases between. The chain's CDR3 is CASSLRRPSEAEAFF. CDR3 nucleotide sequence: TGTGCCAGCTCACTCCGGCGGCCCTCAGAGGCTGAAGCTTTCTTT.

Ten or more counts support this clone. The V gene is TRBV2, the J gene TRBJ2-3; D remains ambiguous. The CDR3 extends over 13 amino acids. Germline V CDR1 and CDR2: SNHLY, FYNNEI. The germline V and J ends were trimmed by 3 bases and 2 bases, with 6 bases remaining between them. The DNA for the CDR3 is TGTGCCAGCAGTGACCGGTACACAGATACGCAGTATTTT. Amino acid sequence: CASSDRYTDTQYF.

Judged by abundance, this clone is medium-sized. One end of the junction does not line up with germline, which may come from a read error. Other DNA sequences from this sample encode an identical CDR3 as well. This chain connects TRBV6-1 to TRBJ1-2, with D unclear. The CDR3 extends over 13 amino acids. The V gene's germline CDR1 is MNHNS and CDR2 SASEGT. The CDR3 protein is CASSSVALFGYTF. CDR3 in DNA: TGTGCCAGCAGTTCAGTGGCCCTCTTTGGCTACACCTTT.

This clone was recorded a few times. The rearrangement uses TRBV10-2 and TRBJ1-2; D remains unclear. The CDR3 loop spans 15 amino acids. Germline lookup yields CDR1 WSHSY and CDR2 SAAADI. Deletions cut 0 bases from V and 5 bases from J, with 13 bases between. The CDR3 spells CASSESLQSVYGYTF. CDR3 nucleotides: TGCGCCAGCAGTGAGTCGTTGCAGTCGGTATATGGCTACACCTTC.

This clone has at least ten counts. V and J are TRBV11-2 and TRBJ1-3; weak D call: TRBD1 (5 bases). V dropped 8 bases and J dropped 0 bases, with 17 bases sitting between them. CDR1 and CDR2 from the germline V gene are SGHAT and FQNNGV. There are 16 residues in the CDR3. CDR3 region: CASGTGARNSGNTIYF. CDR3 in DNA: TGTGCCAGCGGAACCGGGGCCAGAAACTCTGGAAACACCATATATTTT.

This chain connects TRBV6-1 to TRBJ2-6; D remains ambiguous. The CDR3 loop spans 15 amino acids. Trimming removed 1 base at V and 0 bases at J, with 4 bases between. Germline assignment: CDR1 MNHNS and CDR2 SASEGT. As DNA, the CDR3 is TGTGCCAGCAGTGAAGAAGACTCTGGGGCCAACGTCCTGACTTTC. It yields the protein CASSEEDSGANVLTF.

The chain has TRBV5-1 and TRBJ2-1, with 10 bases aligning to TRBD2. Trimming cost V 4 bases and J 4 bases; bases outside gene matches: 5. CDR1 and CDR2 from the germline V gene are SGHRS and YFSETQ. The length of the CDR3 is 15 residues. DNA for the CDR3: TGCGCCAGCAGCCCCGGACTAGCGGATTACAATGAGCAGTTCTTC. It is translated as CASSPGLADYNEQFF.

This clone is medium-sized (0.01 to 0.1%) in the sample. J is TRBJ2-7 and V is TRBV6-1, with TRBD2 as a possible D gene (6 bases). Germline values: CDR1 MNHNS, CDR2 SASEGT. CDR3 length: 13 amino acids. Trimming took off 7 bases at V and 3 bases at J, with 13 bases between the two ends. CDR3 sequence: CASKGEVNYEQYF. In DNA form, the CDR3 reads TGTGCCAGCAAAGGGGAGGTAAACTACGAGCAGTACTTC.

The V and J genes are TRBV11-3 and TRBJ2-7, with D perhaps TRBD1 (6 bases). V dropped 0 bases and J dropped 6 bases, with 15 bases sitting between them. CDR1 and CDR2 from the germline V gene are SGHNT and YENEEA. The length of the CDR3 is 15 residues. The CDR3 is CASSLEGGRSGEQYF. In DNA, the CDR3 is TGTGCCAGCAGCTTAGAAGGGGGACGGTCGGGCGAGCAGTACTTC.

By sample fraction, this clone is medium-sized (0.01 to 0.1%). The chain links TRBV19 to TRBJ1-6; TRBD1 is a possible D gene (5 bases). Germline V gene sequence: CDR1 LNHDA, CDR2 SQIVND (reference sequence). V was trimmed by 3 bases and J by 6 bases, leaving 9 bases between them. This CDR3 comprises 14 residues. The CDR3 coding sequence is TGTGCCAGTAGTATCCAGGGACTTAATTCACCCCTCCACTTT. Its translation is CASSIQGLNSPLHF.

CDR3 sequence reads: CSARAPGLRAGELFF. The CDR3 bases are TGCAGTGCTAGAGCGCCGGGACTACGCGCCGGGGAGCTGTTTTTT. The V and J genes are TRBV20-1 and TRBJ2-2; 7 bases are shared with TRBD2. This CDR3 is 15 amino acids long. V shed 1 base and J 6 bases; nucleotides not matched to a gene: 8. Germline V gene lookup returns CDR1 DFQATT and CDR2 SNEGSKA (reference sequence).

There are many counts of this clone. The gene calls are TRBV19 and TRBJ2-3; TRBD2 is a possible D gene (5 bases). V was pared by 6 bases and J by 4 bases, with 17 bases between. The germline gives CDR1 LNHDA, CDR2 SQIVND (reference sequence). The CDR3 has 15 residues. The CDR3 region has the DNA TGTGCCAGTAGCCTCGCGTCGGCTAGCTCAGATACGCAGTATTTT. Translated, it gives CASSLASASSDTQYF.

This clone was picked up many times. The rearrangement joins TRBV2 to TRBJ1-5; no clear D gene. Germline V gene data show CDR1 as SNHLY and CDR2 as FYNNEI. Trimming left V 6 bases short and J 6 bases short, with 9 bases between. The CDR3 is made up of 12 amino acids. In DNA, the CDR3 is TGTGCCAGCAGGGGCGTCGGTCAGCCCCAGCATTTT. Protein sequence: CASRGVGQPQHF.